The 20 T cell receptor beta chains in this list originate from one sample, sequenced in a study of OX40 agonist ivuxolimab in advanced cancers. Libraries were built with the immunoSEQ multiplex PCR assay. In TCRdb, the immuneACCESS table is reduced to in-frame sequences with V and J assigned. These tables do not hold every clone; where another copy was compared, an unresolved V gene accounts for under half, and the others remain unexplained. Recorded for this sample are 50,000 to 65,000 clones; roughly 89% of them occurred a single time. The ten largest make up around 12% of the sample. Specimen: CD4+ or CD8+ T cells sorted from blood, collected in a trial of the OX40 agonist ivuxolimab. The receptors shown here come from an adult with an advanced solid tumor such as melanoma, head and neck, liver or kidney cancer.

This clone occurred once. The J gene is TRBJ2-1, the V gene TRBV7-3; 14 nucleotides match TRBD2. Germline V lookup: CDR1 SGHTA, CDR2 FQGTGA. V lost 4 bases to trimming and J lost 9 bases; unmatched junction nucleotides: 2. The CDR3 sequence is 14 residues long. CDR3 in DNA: TGTGCCAGCAGCTGGACTAGCGGGGGGACTGAGCAGTTCTTC. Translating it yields CASSWTSGGTEQFF.

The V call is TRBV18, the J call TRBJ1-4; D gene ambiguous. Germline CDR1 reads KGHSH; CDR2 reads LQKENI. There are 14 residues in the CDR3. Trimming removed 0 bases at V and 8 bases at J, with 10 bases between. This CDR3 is CASSPPGDPEKLFF. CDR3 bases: TGTGCCAGCTCACCACCTGGGGATCCCGAAAAACTGTTTTTT.

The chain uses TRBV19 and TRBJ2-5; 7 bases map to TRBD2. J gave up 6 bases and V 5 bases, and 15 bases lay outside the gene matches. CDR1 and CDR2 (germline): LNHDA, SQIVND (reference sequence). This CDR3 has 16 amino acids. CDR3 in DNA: TGTGCCAGTAGTGTTGGGACGCGGGGGACCAGAAAGACCCAGTACTTC. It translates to CASSVGTRGTRKTQYF.

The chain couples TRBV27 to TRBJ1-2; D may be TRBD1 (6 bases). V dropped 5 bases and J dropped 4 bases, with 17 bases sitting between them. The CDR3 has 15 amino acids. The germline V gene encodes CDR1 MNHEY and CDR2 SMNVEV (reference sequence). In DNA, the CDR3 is TGTGCCAGCAGTCCATCCGGGGGCACTGGCTATGGCTACACCTTC. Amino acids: CASSPSGGTGYGYTF.

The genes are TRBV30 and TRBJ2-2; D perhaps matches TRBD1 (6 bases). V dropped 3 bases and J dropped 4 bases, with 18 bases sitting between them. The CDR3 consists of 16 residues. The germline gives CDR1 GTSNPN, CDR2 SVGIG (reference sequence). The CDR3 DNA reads TGTGCCTGGAGGGGGAAGAACAGGGATCTCACCGGGGAGCTGTTTTTT. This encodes CAWRGKNRDLTGELFF.

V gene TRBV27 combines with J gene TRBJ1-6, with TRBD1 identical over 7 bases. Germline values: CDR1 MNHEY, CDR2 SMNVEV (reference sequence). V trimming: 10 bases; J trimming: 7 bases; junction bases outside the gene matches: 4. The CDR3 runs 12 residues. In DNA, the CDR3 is TGTGCCACTACGACAGGGAATTCACCCCTCCACTTT. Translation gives CATTTGNSPLHF.

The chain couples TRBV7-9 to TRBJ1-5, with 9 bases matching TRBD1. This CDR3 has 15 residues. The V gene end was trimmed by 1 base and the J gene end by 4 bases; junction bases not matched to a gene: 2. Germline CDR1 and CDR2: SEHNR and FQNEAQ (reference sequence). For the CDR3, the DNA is TGTGCCAGCAGCTTAGGGACAGGGGCAAATCAGCCCCAGCATTTT. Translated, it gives CASSLGTGANQPQHF. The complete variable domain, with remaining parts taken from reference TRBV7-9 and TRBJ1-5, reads DTGVSQNPRHKITKRGQNVTFRCDPISEHNRLYWYRQTLGQGPEFLTYFQNEAQLEKSRLLSDRFSAERPKGSFSTLEIQRTEQGDSAMYLCASSLGTGANQPQHFGDGTRLSIL.

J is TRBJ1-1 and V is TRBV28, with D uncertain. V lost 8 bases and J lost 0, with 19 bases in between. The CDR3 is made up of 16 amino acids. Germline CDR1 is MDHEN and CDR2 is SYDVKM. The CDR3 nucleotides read TGTGCCAGCCGCCCAGAGGGAAGAGGGATGAACACTGAAGCTTTCTTT. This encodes CASRPEGRGMNTEAFF.

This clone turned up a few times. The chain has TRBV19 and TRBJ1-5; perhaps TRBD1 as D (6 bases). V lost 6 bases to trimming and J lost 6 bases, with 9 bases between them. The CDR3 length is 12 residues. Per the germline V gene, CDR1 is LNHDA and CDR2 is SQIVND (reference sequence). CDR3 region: CASRTGGQPQHF. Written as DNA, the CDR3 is TGTGCCAGTAGGACAGGAGGTCAGCCCCAGCATTTT.

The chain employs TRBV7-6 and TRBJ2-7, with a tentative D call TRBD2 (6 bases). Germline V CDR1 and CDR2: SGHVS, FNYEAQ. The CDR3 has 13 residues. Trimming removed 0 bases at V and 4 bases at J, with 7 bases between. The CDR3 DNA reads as TGTGCCAGCAGCTTAGCGGAGGGTTACGAGCAGTACTTC. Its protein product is CASSLAEGYEQYF.

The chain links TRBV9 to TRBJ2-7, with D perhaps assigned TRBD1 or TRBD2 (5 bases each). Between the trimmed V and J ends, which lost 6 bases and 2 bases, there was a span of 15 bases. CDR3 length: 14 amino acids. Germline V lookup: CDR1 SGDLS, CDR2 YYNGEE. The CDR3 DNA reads TGTGCCAGCACGATGGGACCGCTAGCCTACGAGCAGTACTTC. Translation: CASTMGPLAYEQYF. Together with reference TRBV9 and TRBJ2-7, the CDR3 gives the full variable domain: DSGVTQTPKHLITATGQRVTLRCSPRSGDLSVYWYQQSLDQGLQFLIQYYNGEERAKGNILERFSAQQFPDLHSELNLSSLELGDSALYFCASTMGPLAYEQYFGPGTRLTVT.

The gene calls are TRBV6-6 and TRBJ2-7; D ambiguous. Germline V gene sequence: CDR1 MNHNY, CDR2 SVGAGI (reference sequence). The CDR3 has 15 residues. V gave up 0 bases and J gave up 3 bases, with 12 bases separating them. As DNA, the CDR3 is TGTGCCAGCAGTTACTCGATTGAGGACGGCTACGAGCAGTACTTC. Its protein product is CASSYSIEDGYEQYF.

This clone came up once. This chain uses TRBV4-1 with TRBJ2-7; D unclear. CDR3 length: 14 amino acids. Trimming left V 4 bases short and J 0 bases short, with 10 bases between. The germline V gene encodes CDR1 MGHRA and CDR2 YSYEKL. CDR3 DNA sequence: TGCGCCAGCAGCCTCTATGGGGACTCCTACGAGCAGTACTTC. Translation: CASSLYGDSYEQYF.

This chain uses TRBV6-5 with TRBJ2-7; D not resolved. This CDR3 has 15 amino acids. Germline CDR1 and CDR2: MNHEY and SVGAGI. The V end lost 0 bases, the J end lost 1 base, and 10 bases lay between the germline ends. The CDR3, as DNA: TGTGCCAGCAGTTACTCGAGCCCGGCATCCTACGAGCAGTACTTC. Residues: CASSYSSPASYEQYF.

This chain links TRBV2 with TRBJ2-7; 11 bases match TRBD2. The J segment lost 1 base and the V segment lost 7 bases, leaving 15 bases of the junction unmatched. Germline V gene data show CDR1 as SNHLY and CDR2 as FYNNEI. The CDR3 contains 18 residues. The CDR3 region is CASMGKLAGVRPSYEQYF. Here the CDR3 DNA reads TGTGCCAGCATGGGAAAACTAGCGGGAGTCCGCCCTTCCTACGAGCAGTACTTC.

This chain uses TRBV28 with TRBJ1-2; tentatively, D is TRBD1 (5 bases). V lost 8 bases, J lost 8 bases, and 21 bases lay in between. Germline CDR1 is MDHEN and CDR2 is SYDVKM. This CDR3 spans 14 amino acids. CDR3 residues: CASSLGGVPFGYTF. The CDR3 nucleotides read TGTGCCAGCTCACTCGGGGGGGTTCCTTTCGGCTACACCTTC.

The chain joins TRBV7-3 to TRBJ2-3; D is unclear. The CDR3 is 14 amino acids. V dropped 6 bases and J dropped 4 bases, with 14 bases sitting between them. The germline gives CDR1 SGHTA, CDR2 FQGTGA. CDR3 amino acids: CASSSISYPDTQYF. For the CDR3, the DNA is TGTGCCAGCAGTTCAATCAGTTATCCAGATACGCAGTATTTT.

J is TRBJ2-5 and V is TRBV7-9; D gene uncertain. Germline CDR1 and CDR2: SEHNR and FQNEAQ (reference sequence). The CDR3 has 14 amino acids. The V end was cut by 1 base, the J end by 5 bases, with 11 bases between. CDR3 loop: CASSLVEVGETQYF. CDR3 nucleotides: TGTGCCAGCAGCTTAGTCGAGGTGGGGGAGACCCAGTACTTC.

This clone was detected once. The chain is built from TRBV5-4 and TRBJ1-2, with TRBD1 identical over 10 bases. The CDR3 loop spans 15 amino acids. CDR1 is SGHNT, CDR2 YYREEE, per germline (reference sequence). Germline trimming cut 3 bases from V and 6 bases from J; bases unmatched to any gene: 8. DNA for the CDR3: TGTGCCAGCAGCTGGGGGACAGGGGATGTTCATGGCTACACCTTC. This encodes CASSWGTGDVHGYTF.

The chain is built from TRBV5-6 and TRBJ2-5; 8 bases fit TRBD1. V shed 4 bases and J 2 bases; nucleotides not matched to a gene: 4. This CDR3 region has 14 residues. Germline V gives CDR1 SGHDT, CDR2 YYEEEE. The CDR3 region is CASSTWTGQETQYF. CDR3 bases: TGTGCCAGCAGCACATGGACAGGGCAAGAGACCCAGTACTTC.